This TCR beta chain was recovered during a study of T cells after yellow fever vaccination. Findings of the study overall: Overall, a small share of clonotypes was seen in both CD4 and CD8 compartments. Researchers report a weaker secondary response that nonetheless peaked faster, day 5 versus 15.

From germline, CDR1 is SGHTA and CDR2 FQGNSA. The CDR3 is 15 residues long. The V gene lost 4 bases and the J gene lost 0 bases, with 12 bases spanning the gap. This clonotype was recorded at least ten times. Antigen: not known. The authors made TCR cDNA by 5'RACE template switching, adding a universal primer site and UMIs. TCRdb called the 5' RACE reads again in MiXCR, with one record for every CDR3 protein. The sample has 250,000 to 400,000 distinct CDR3 sequences, approximately 4% seen once. Material: PBMCs, obtained 15 days after the yellow fever booster vaccination. This TCR was sampled from a man in his late teens or twenties who received the YFV17D yellow fever vaccine. The rearrangement uses TRBV7-2 and TRBJ1-2; D remains ambiguous. In nucleotides, the CDR3 is TGTGCCAGCAGCTCGCACTTCTCCACTAACTATGGCTACACCTTC. It codes for CASSSHFSTNYGYTF. Full variable domain (missing parts from reference TRBV7-2 and TRBJ1-2): GAGVSQSPSNKVTEKGKDVELRCDPISGHTALYWYRQSLGQGLEFLIYFQGNSAPDKSGLPSDRFSAERTGGSVSTLTIQRTQQEDSAVYLCASSSHFSTNYGYTFGSGTRLTVV.